The T cell receptor beta chain under discussion was sequenced for a study of T cells in Graves' hyperthyroidism and ophthalmopathy (dated by TCRdb to the late 2010s). Regarding the study in general: Peripheral blood samples were taken at initial diagnosis, before any treatment was given. To identify TCR V-J signatures that set the groups apart, the researchers used a discovery cohort of roughly 100 patients, made up of fewer than 50 with Graves' ophthalmopathy and some 60 with stable Graves' hyperthyroidism. Prospective prediction of ophthalmopathy was tested in an independent validation cohort consisting of 18 to 20 hyperthyroidism patients and over 15 patients who later progressed to ophthalmopathy. The approximately 90 discovery patients were randomly split 7:3 into training and test sets. In addition, the study compared T-cell repertoires in thyroid tissue and in blood from several Graves' hyperthyroidism patients. Once sampling was done, hyperthyroidism patients were given methimazole at a starting dose of 30 mg daily, whereas ophthalmopathy patients were given high-dose intravenous methylprednisolone. TCR Vbeta CDR3 sequencing of roughly 140 peripheral blood samples (over 40 ophthalmopathy, 75 hyperthyroidism and about 17 progressor patients) is reported in the paper. Study-level results and caveats: Most expanded thyroid clonotypes (frequency above 0.001) were also found in blood, which suggests that blood repertoires may mirror thyroid immune responses. No statistical method was used to set the sample size in advance, and investigators knew the group allocation. A model built on a 13 V-J signature distinguished ophthalmopathy from stable hyperthyroidism, reaching about 88% sensitivity and around 81% specificity in cross-validation and 80%/75% in testing. In validation, progression to ophthalmopathy was predicted by the model with roughly 71% sensitivity and approximately 78% specificity, a median of approximately 7.1 months before onset.

Moderately to severely active disease, a Clinical Activity Score of at least 3, a NOSPECS grade of at least 4, and a duration under 3 months were present in ophthalmopathy patients. Any patient with an uncontrolled infection, another autoimmune disease, pregnancy or lactation was excluded. Diagnoses were established on the basis of clinical symptoms, serum thyroxine and TRAb, thyroid ultrasound, and orbital computed tomography. PBMCs were separated from roughly 10 ml of fresh peripheral blood using Ficoll-Paque density gradient centrifugation. Trizol reagent was used to extract total RNA, and RNA quality was then checked on an Agilent 2100 Bioanalyzer. Trimming at the junction amounts to 4 bases on V and 5 bases on J, and the germline ends lie 16 bases apart. As encoded in the germline V gene, CDR1 is SGHRS while CDR2 is YFSETQ. The CDR3 contains 15 residues, cysteine and phenylalanine counted. Only the CDR3 portion is preserved as DNA: 45 bases, with reading frame beginning at the first base.

TCR beta CDR3 regions were amplified from RNA transcripts. The first round of RT-PCR for the TCR CDR3 was performed with the HTBI primer set and the Qiagen OneStep RT-PCR kit. The libraries were constructed in a second round of multiplex PCR and then size-selected and purified. Libraries were sequenced paired-end with 100 bp reads on an Illumina HiSeq2000. On the authors' methods: SOAPnuke was used to process the raw data, throwing out any read that contained adapters or uncalled bases, had a mean Phred below 15, or lacked an exact constant-primer or identifier match. COPE v1.2.5 was used to merge high-quality paired reads, and clonotypes were defined as unique nucleotide sequences. MiTCR v1.1 was used to align the clonotypes against IMGT TRBV, TRBD and TRBJ reference segments. The analysis included only V-J combinations with a frequency above 0.0001, which together covered 99% to 99.2% of the repertoires. The TCS score was defined as the ratio of F50 (clonal expansion) to E x V (chaos), calculated using BLOSUM62-based TCRdist between CDR3 peptides within each V-J. Welch's t-statistics and random forest reduced roughly 540 V-J features to 10 to 15, which were used in a naive Bayes classifier (R e1071). Thyroid-blood repertoire similarity was quantified with the Morisita-Horn index. The public reads were reanalyzed by TCRdb: fastp trimming at Q25, MiXCR alignment, in-frame beta chains only. Rows are combined by CDR3 protein, so each entry shows the most common genes and DNA. The V and J calls come from TCRdb's annotation, not from the publication. Across this sample there are approximately 40,000 distinct CDR3 sequences, with 52% seen only once. In total, the top ten clones hold about a sixth of the sample.

The table lists this clonotype with many counts. Its antigen specificity is not known. Base quality data are lacking; no much larger clone is found one base away. The sequenced sample consisted of blood. The chain was built from TRBV5-1 and TRBJ2-1; possibly the D gene is TRBD2, per 6 matching bases. This receptor was obtained from a man aged 35-49 years with Graves' ophthalmopathy. This receptor carries the CDR3 CASSRDLTANNEQFF. The DNA sequence is as follows: TGCGCCAGCAGCCGGGACTTAACCGCTAACAATGAGCAGTTCTTC.